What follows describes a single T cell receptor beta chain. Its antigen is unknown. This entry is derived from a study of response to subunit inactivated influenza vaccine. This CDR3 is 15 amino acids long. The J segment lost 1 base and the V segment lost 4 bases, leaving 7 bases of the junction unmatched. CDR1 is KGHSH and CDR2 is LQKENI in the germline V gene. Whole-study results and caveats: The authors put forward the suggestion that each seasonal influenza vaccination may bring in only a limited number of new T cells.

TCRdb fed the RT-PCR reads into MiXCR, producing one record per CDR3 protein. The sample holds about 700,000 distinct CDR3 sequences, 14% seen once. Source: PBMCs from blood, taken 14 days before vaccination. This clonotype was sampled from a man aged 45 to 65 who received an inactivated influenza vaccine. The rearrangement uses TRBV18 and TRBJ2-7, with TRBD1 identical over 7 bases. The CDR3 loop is CASSLGQELSYEQYF. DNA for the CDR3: TGTGCCAGCTCACTCGGACAGGAGCTATCCTACGAGCAGTACTTC.